Below, 10 T cell receptor beta chains from the same sample are listed, as sequenced in a study of OX40 agonist ivuxolimab in advanced cancers. This table comes from immunoSEQ multiplex PCR, and its TCRdb copy is limited to in-frame clones, with some not included. Among around 100,000 clones, around nine tenths were seen once, and the ten largest hold over 0.3%. Sample: CD4+ or CD8+ T cells sorted from blood, taken in a trial of the OX40 agonist ivuxolimab. The source is an adult with an advanced solid tumor such as melanoma, head and neck, liver or kidney cancer.

V is TRBV7-8 and J is TRBJ2-5; D might be TRBD2 (5 bases). Per germline, CDR1 SGHVS and CDR2 FQNEAQ. The V end lost 1 base, the J end lost 9 bases, and 15 bases lay between the germline ends. The CDR3 length is 14 residues. The CDR3 protein is CASSLESRFGAQYF. The CDR3 region has the DNA TGTGCCAGCAGCTTAGAGTCCAGGTTCGGGGCCCAGTACTTC.

This clone occurred once. The chain uses TRBV28 and TRBJ1-2; TRBD1 aligns across 8 bases. Unmatched junction bases numbered 5, after V lost 2 bases and J lost 3 bases. The length of the CDR3 is 15 residues. The germline V gene has CDR1 MDHEN and CDR2 SYDVKM. DNA of the CDR3: TGTGCCAGCAGTTTAGGGGGACAGGTTTACTATGGCTACACCTTC. This translates into CASSLGGQVYYGYTF.

The chain links TRBV6-6 to TRBJ2-1, with 11 bases that match TRBD2. The CDR3 extends over 16 amino acids. After removal of 4 bases from V and 8 bases from J, the junction contained 10 bases not matched to a gene. Germline CDR1 MNHNY, CDR2 SVGAGI (reference sequence). The CDR3 spells CASSSGLAGGMYEQFF. As DNA, the CDR3 is TGTGCCAGCAGTTCTGGTTTAGCGGGAGGGATGTATGAGCAGTTCTTC.

This clone was seen a single time. V usage is TRBV18 and J usage is TRBJ2-2, with D possibly TRBD2 on 5 matching bases. Germline V gene lookup returns CDR1 KGHSH and CDR2 LQKENI. V shed 3 bases and J shed 5 bases, with 10 bases lying between them. The CDR3 has 14 residues. CDR3 sequence (DNA): TGTGCCAGCTCACCGCGGACTGGGACCGGGGAGCTGTTTTTT. This sequence encodes CASSPRTGTGELFF.

The chain combines TRBV18 with TRBJ2-7; D may be TRBD1 (5 bases). The CDR3 spans 14 residues. The germline V gene encodes CDR1 KGHSH and CDR2 LQKENI. Trimming shortened V by 3 bases and J by 1 base, and 10 bases separated the two germline ends. CDR3 sequence reads: CASSPPDSSYEQYF. CDR3 DNA: TGTGCCAGCTCACCCCCCGACAGTTCCTACGAGCAGTACTTC.

V and J are TRBV29-1 and TRBJ2-3; 14 bases map to TRBD2. Germline V lookup: CDR1 SQVTM, CDR2 ANQGSEA. The CDR3 length is 16 residues. The J segment lost 7 bases and the V segment lost 1 base, leaving 7 bases of the junction unmatched. CDR3 sequence reads: CSVEAPGLAGVYTQYF. CDR3 nucleotide sequence: TGCAGCGTTGAAGCCCCGGGACTAGCGGGAGTATATACGCAGTATTTT.

J is TRBJ2-3 and V is TRBV2, with TRBD2 identical over 7 bases. The CDR3 is made up of 15 amino acids. V shed 2 bases and J 5 bases; nucleotides not matched to a gene: 7. CDR1 is SNHLY, CDR2 FYNNEI, per germline. Written as DNA, the CDR3 is TGTGCCAGCAGTGAATGGGGCGGGAGATTAGATACGCAGTATTTT. It codes for CASSEWGGRLDTQYF.

The chain uses TRBV28 and TRBJ2-1, with 9 bases matching TRBD2. Germline loops: CDR1 MDHEN, CDR2 SYDVKM. The CDR3 length is 16 residues. Unmatched junction bases numbered 6, after V lost 6 bases and J lost 0 bases. CDR3 sequence reads: CASSPLAGSSYNEQFF. CDR3 nucleotides: TGTGCCAGCAGCCCTCTAGCGGGAAGCTCCTACAATGAGCAGTTCTTC. Filled out from reference TRBV28 and TRBJ2-1, the complete variable domain reads DVKVTQSSRYLVKRTGEKVFLECVQDMDHENMFWYRQDPGLGLRLIYFSYDVKMKEKGDIPEGYSVSREKKERFSLILESASTNQTSMYLCASSPLAGSSYNEQFFGPGTRLTVL.

V usage is TRBV27 and J usage is TRBJ1-3; D is unclear. V gave up 2 bases and J gave up 3 bases, with 5 bases separating them. The CDR3 consists of 13 residues. CDR1 and CDR2 (germline): MNHEY, SMNVEV (reference sequence). The CDR3: CASSLRDGNTIYF. The CDR3 nucleotides read TGTGCCAGCAGTTTAAGAGATGGAAACACCATATATTTT.

The CDR3 DNA follows: TGTGCCAGCAGCGTAGGACAGGGAGGGGTAAGGGCCCAAGAGACCCAGTACTTC. This translates into CASSVGQGGVRAQETQYF. V gene TRBV9 combines with J gene TRBJ2-5; D possibly uses TRBD1 or TRBD2 (7 bases each). CDR3 length: 18 amino acids. The V end lost 0 bases, the J end lost 1 base, and 19 bases lay between the germline ends. CDR1 is SGDLS, CDR2 YYNGEE, per germline.